The 19 T cell receptor beta chains below all came from one sample that was sequenced in a study of CD8+ T cells in alopecia areata. RNA extraction was followed by reverse transcription into cDNA, which acted as the sequencing template. Method: immunoSEQ multiplex PCR; TCRdb's copy keeps in-frame clones and lacks some. This table holds about 110,000 clones, roughly 64% found once. The material sequenced was CD8+ T cells sorted from blood. These receptors were collected from a human donor in good health.

The chain combines TRBV15 with TRBJ2-4, with 8 positions matching TRBD1. The CDR3 loop spans 12 amino acids. With V trimmed by 10 bases and J by 7 bases, 6 bases remained unmatched. CDR1 is LNHNV and CDR2 is YYDKDF in the germline V gene (reference sequence). CDR3 sequence: CASRGQANIQYF. CDR3 coding DNA: TGTGCCAGCCGGGGACAGGCGAACATTCAGTACTTC.

This clone turned up a few times. The rearrangement uses TRBV29-1 and TRBJ2-7; 9 bases fit TRBD2. From germline, CDR1 is SQVTM and CDR2 ANQGSEA. This CDR3 region has 14 residues. The J segment lost 1 base and the V segment lost 7 bases, leaving 8 bases of the junction unmatched. The CDR3, as DNA: TGCAGCGCCAGAGGCGGGGGGGGATCCTACGAGCAGTACTTC. Translation gives CSARGGGGSYEQYF.

This clone appeared once. The rearrangement links TRBV7-9 to TRBJ2-5, with TRBD2 matching over 11 bases. With V trimmed by 7 bases and J by 5 bases, 6 bases remained unmatched. The CDR3 consists of 14 residues. Looked up from germline, CDR1 is SEHNR and CDR2 is FQNEAQ (reference sequence). Here the CDR3 reads CASIPTSGDETQYF. The CDR3 DNA follows: TGTGCCAGCATCCCGACTAGCGGGGACGAGACCCAGTACTTC.

This clone was observed a handful of times. The J gene is TRBJ2-3, the V gene TRBV6-4; D gene uncertain. CDR3 size: 13 residues. In germline, CDR1 is MRHNA, CDR2 SNTAGT. Trimming removed 4 bases at V and 3 bases at J, with 8 bases between. The CDR3 sequence: CASSVRFTDTQYF. The CDR3 DNA follows: TGTGCCAGCAGTGTCAGGTTTACAGATACGCAGTATTTT.

The chain recombines TRBV5-6 with TRBJ2-7; 9 bases align to TRBD1. Trimming at V came to 0 bases and at J to 4 bases, leaving 8 bases not matched to a gene. This CDR3 region has 16 residues. Germline values: CDR1 SGHDT, CDR2 YYEEEE. CDR3 in amino acids: CASSLGPEGQGYEQYF. CDR3 DNA sequence: TGTGCCAGCAGCTTGGGCCCTGAGGGACAGGGATACGAGCAGTACTTC.

A note on this clone: A read error may account for a junction end that differs from germline. V and J are TRBV13 and TRBJ1-2, with a possible D match to TRBD1 (6 bases). The CDR3 consists of 12 residues. The V gene's germline CDR1 is PRHDT and CDR2 FYEKMQ (reference sequence). The CDR3 is CASSLGRTGLAF. The CDR3 nucleotides are TGTGCCAGCAGCTTAGGACGAACAGGGTTGGCCTTC.

In its sample, this clone was seen once. J is TRBJ1-1 and V is TRBV30, with a tentative D call TRBD1 (5 bases). With 4 bases removed from V and 4 bases from J, the gap between germline ends came to 22 bases. The CDR3 loop spans 16 amino acids. Germline values: CDR1 GTSNPN, CDR2 SVGIG (reference sequence). This CDR3 reads CAWNFRGQGEGTEAFF. CDR3 sequence (DNA): TGTGCCTGGAATTTCCGCGGGCAGGGCGAAGGCACTGAAGCTTTCTTT.

This chain connects TRBV2 to TRBJ2-7, with a possible D match to TRBD2 (5 bases). Trimming left V 7 bases short and J 1 base short, with 14 bases between. The length of the CDR3 is 14 residues. From germline, CDR1 is SNHLY and CDR2 FYNNEI. CDR3 loop: CASTRRVFSYEQYF. The CDR3 DNA follows: TGTGCCAGCACTAGGCGGGTTTTTTCCTACGAGCAGTACTTC.

In this sample, this clone turned up once. V and J are TRBV13 and TRBJ2-5; either TRBD1 or TRBD2 may fit D (5 bases each). V lost 1 base and J lost 5, with 8 bases in between. The CDR3 runs to 13 residues. Germline CDR1 reads PRHDT; CDR2 reads FYEKMQ (reference sequence). CDR3 nucleotides: TGTGCCAGCAGCTTAGCGGGGCGGGAGACCCAGTACTTC. Its protein is CASSLAGRETQYF.

The chain recombines TRBV19 with TRBJ1-6, with no clear D. V was pared by 5 bases and J by 5 bases, with 13 bases between. CDR3 length: 15 residues. Germline values: CDR1 LNHDA, CDR2 SQIVND (reference sequence). CDR3 amino acids: CASSANSEDNSPLHF. Written as DNA, the CDR3 is TGTGCCAGTAGTGCAAACAGTGAAGATAATTCACCCCTCCACTTT.

V usage is TRBV11-1 and J usage is TRBJ1-1; D is perhaps TRBD1 (6 bases). Per the germline V gene, CDR1 is SGHAT and CDR2 is FQDESV (reference sequence). CDR3 size: 14 residues. The V end lost 6 bases, the J end lost 1 base, and 12 bases lay between the germline ends. The CDR3: CASRGLQGNTEAFF. The CDR3 DNA reads as TGTGCCAGCAGGGGCCTACAGGGGAACACTGAAGCTTTCTTT.

This clone has only a few counts. The chain couples TRBV19 to TRBJ2-5; 8 nucleotides match TRBD2. CDR1 and CDR2 (germline): LNHDA, SQIVND (reference sequence). V gave up 0 bases and J gave up 5 bases; unmatched junction bases: 14. The CDR3 totals 18 residues. The CDR3 DNA reads TGTGCCAGTAGTATAGATCCCCTGAGCGGGGGCCCTGCTGAGACCCAGTACTTC. As protein: CASSIDPLSGGPAETQYF.

This clone was seen a few times. V and J are TRBV28 and TRBJ2-7; D may match TRBD1 or TRBD2 (6 bases each). Trimming stripped 7 bases from V and 4 bases from J, with 23 bases between. This CDR3 contains 16 residues. Germline CDR1 and CDR2: MDHEN and SYDVKM. The CDR3 coding sequence is TGTGCCAGCACCCTAAGGGCAGGGGACTTAGTATACGAGCAGTACTTC. Its translation: CASTLRAGDLVYEQYF.

The sample holds a few counts of this clone. The V and J genes are TRBV19 and TRBJ2-5; perhaps D is TRBD1 or TRBD2 (5 bases each). This CDR3 region has 15 residues. The germline V and J ends were trimmed by 0 bases and 7 bases, with 15 bases remaining between them. Germline values: CDR1 LNHDA, CDR2 SQIVND (reference sequence). CDR3 in DNA: TGTGCCAGTAGTATAGATCCCGGGAAGGGACGGACCCAGTACTTC. Translating gives CASSIDPGKGRTQYF.

The rearrangement joins TRBV4-3 to TRBJ2-4; TRBD2 aligns across 7 bases. From germline, CDR1 is LGHNA and CDR2 YSLEER. The CDR3 contains 15 residues. Losses at the gene ends were 5 bases for V and 6 bases for J; bases not matched to a gene: 10. This CDR3 is CASSSMGGGRNIQYF. CDR3 nucleotides: TGCGCCAGCAGCTCAATGGGCGGGGGACGAAACATTCAGTACTTC.

The rearrangement links TRBV29-1 to TRBJ2-1; possible D gene TRBD2, 6 bases. Trimming took off 7 bases at V and 2 bases at J, with 15 bases between the two ends. Germline values: CDR1 SQVTM, CDR2 ANQGSEA. The length of the CDR3 is 14 residues. The chain's CDR3 is CSAWDSSPYNEQFF. In DNA, the CDR3 is TGCAGCGCGTGGGACTCCTCCCCCTACAATGAGCAGTTCTTC.

The rearrangement joins TRBV7-9 to TRBJ2-7, with a possible D match to TRBD1 (5 bases). This CDR3 comprises 16 residues. The V end lost 2 bases, the J end lost 3 bases, and 17 bases lay between the germline ends. Germline CDR1 and CDR2: SEHNR and FQNEAQ (reference sequence). This chain's CDR3 is CASSLLARAGFYEQYF. The CDR3 DNA reads TGTGCCAGCAGCTTATTGGCCAGGGCCGGATTCTACGAGCAGTACTTC.

This rearrangement joins TRBV5-1 to TRBJ1-2; D is unresolved. This CDR3 comprises 15 residues. The germline V gene has CDR1 SGHRS and CDR2 YFSETQ. V shed 0 bases and J shed 4 bases, with 13 bases lying between them. CDR3 in amino acids: CASSLDLSSPYGYTF. In DNA, the CDR3 is TGCGCCAGCAGCTTGGATTTGTCGTCGCCCTATGGCTACACCTTC.

The chain carries TRBV11-2 and TRBJ2-1, with TRBD1 matching over 10 bases. V gave up 1 base and J gave up 2 bases; unmatched junction bases: 2. This CDR3 is built from 16 residues. The germline V gene has CDR1 SGHAT and CDR2 FQNNGV. The chain's CDR3 is CASSLGGTGAYNEQFF. CDR3 in DNA: TGTGCCAGCAGCTTAGGGGGGACAGGGGCCTACAATGAGCAGTTCTTC.